The present entry profiles one T cell receptor beta chain with its context. These data originate in a study of blood T cell repertoires in COVID-19. About the research overall: Acute-phase and convalescent COVID-19 samples originated in the United States, Italy and Spain.

Authors' processing steps: The assay estimated nucleated cells by amplifying reference gene primers. TCRdb's copy holds only in-frame clones and misses some; the assay was immunoSEQ multiplex PCR. From that table come the V and J calls and clone size; the DNA was used to work out D and trimming. Counted here are 150,000 or so clones, around 84% occurring once; the ten biggest clones make up 9.8%. This clonotype originated in a woman aged 50 to 60 with acute or convalescent COVID-19. The sequenced sample consisted of peripheral blood.

CDR3 sequence: CASSPTSGYEQYF. The CDR3 DNA follows: TGTGCCAGCTCACCAACTAGCGGCTACGAGCAGTACTTC. The gene calls are TRBV18 and TRBJ2-7; 8 nucleotides match TRBD2. Trimming at V came to 2 bases and at J to 3 bases, leaving 0 bases not matched to a gene. This CDR3 is built from 13 residues. The germline gives CDR1 KGHSH, CDR2 LQKENI.